Below are 11 T cell receptor beta chains sequenced from a single sample in a study of blood T cell repertoires in COVID-19. Generated by immunoSEQ multiplex PCR, the TCRdb table keeps only in-frame clones and is missing some. The data hold approximately 100,000 clones, with roughly nine tenths observed a single time. Sample: peripheral blood. The origin of the receptors is an elderly woman with acute or convalescent COVID-19.

The genes are TRBV7-8 and TRBJ1-5; D uncertain. Germline V CDR1 and CDR2: SGHVS, FQNEAQ. This CDR3 is 15 amino acids long. Trimming stripped 0 bases from V and 4 bases from J, with 10 bases between. Here the CDR3 reads CASSLAATLNQPQHF. CDR3 nucleotides: TGTGCCAGCAGCTTAGCTGCGACACTTAATCAGCCCCAGCATTTT.

This clone was detected only once. The rearrangement joins TRBV6-5 to TRBJ2-3; 13 nucleotides align to TRBD2. Germline trimming cut 2 bases from V and 1 base from J; bases unmatched to any gene: 0. This CDR3 region has 16 residues. Germline V gene sequence: CDR1 MNHEY, CDR2 SVGAGI. The CDR3 sequence is CASSYGLAGGTDTQYF. The CDR3 DNA is TGTGCCAGCAGTTACGGACTAGCGGGGGGCACAGATACGCAGTATTTT.

The chain recombines TRBV5-1 with TRBJ1-4; 8 bases fit TRBD1. Trimming removed 4 bases from V and 8 bases from J; junction bases left unmatched: 7. Germline V lookup: CDR1 SGHRS, CDR2 YFSETQ. CDR3 length: 14 residues. The CDR3 region has the DNA TGCGCCAGCAGCCTAACAGGGGGTCGGGAAAAACTGTTTTTT. It is translated as CASSLTGGREKLFF.

V usage is TRBV10-3 and J usage is TRBJ1-1; the D is unclear. The CDR3 totals 13 residues. Per germline, CDR1 ENHRY and CDR2 SYGVKD. Trimming shortened V by 5 bases and J by 0 bases, and 7 bases separated the two germline ends. The CDR3 protein is CAISPGMNTEAFF. The CDR3 nucleotides are TGTGCCATCAGTCCCGGGATGAACACTGAAGCTTTCTTT.

The rearrangement links TRBV28 to TRBJ1-2; 7 bases align to TRBD1. Germline loops: CDR1 MDHEN, CDR2 SYDVKM. This CDR3 region has 13 residues. V was clipped by 8 bases and J by 2 bases; unmatched bases: 5. CDR3 residues: CASGTGANYGYTF. Here the CDR3 DNA reads TGTGCCAGCGGAACAGGGGCCAACTATGGCTACACCTTC.

The genes are TRBV5-1 and TRBJ2-4; TRBD1 matches 10 bases. Unmatched junction bases numbered 6, after V lost 0 bases and J lost 6 bases. There are 16 residues in the CDR3. In germline, CDR1 is SGHRS, CDR2 YFSETQ. The CDR3 loop reads CASSLGWGTGVNIQYF. The CDR3 DNA is TGCGCCAGCAGCTTGGGATGGGGGACAGGGGTAAACATTCAGTACTTC.

The V gene is TRBV11-2, the J gene TRBJ1-5; 9 nucleotides line up with TRBD1. The CDR3 is made up of 14 amino acids. The junction had 4 bases not matched to a gene; V was cut back by 5 bases and J by 5 bases. Germline V gives CDR1 SGHAT, CDR2 FQNNGV. The DNA of the CDR3 is TGTGCCAGCAGCACGACAGGGGGACATCAGCCCCAGCATTTT. It encodes CASSTTGGHQPQHF.

The V call is TRBV19, the J call TRBJ2-3; TRBD1 matches at 8 bases. In germline, CDR1 is LNHDA, CDR2 SQIVND (reference sequence). The CDR3 totals 13 residues. V lost 6 bases to trimming and J lost 4 bases; unmatched junction nucleotides: 3. The DNA for the CDR3 is TGTGCCAGTAGCAGACAGGGGTCAGATACGCAGTATTTT. Translated: CASSRQGSDTQYF.

The genes are TRBV7-9 and TRBJ2-5, with D maybe TRBD2 (5 bases). V was cut by 1 base and J by 5 bases, with 14 bases left in between. This CDR3 spans 15 amino acids. The germline gives CDR1 SEHNR, CDR2 FQNEAQ (reference sequence). The CDR3 nucleotides are TGTGCCAGCAGCTTAGGGACCTTAAGGGAGGAGACCCAGTACTTC. Its translation is CASSLGTLREETQYF.

The chain couples TRBV5-4 to TRBJ2-2; TRBD1 matches 7 bases. The CDR3 contains 16 residues. Germline V gene lookup returns CDR1 SGHNT and CDR2 YYREEE (reference sequence). Trimming cost V 5 bases and J 1 base; bases outside gene matches: 8. DNA for the CDR3: TGTGCCAGCAGTTCCACCCGGGACAGGAACACCGGGGAGCTGTTTTTT. Translated: CASSSTRDRNTGELFF.

The V call is TRBV3-1 (or the pseudogene TRBV3-2), the J call TRBJ2-2; D is unresolved. CDR3 size: 14 residues. From germline, CDR1 is LGHDT and CDR2 YNNKEL (reference sequence). V was shortened by 0 bases and J by 4 bases, with 6 bases between the two germline ends. The CDR3 here is CASSQDSGTGELFF. The CDR3 nucleotides read TGTGCCAGCAGCCAAGATTCAGGCACCGGGGAGCTGTTTTTT.